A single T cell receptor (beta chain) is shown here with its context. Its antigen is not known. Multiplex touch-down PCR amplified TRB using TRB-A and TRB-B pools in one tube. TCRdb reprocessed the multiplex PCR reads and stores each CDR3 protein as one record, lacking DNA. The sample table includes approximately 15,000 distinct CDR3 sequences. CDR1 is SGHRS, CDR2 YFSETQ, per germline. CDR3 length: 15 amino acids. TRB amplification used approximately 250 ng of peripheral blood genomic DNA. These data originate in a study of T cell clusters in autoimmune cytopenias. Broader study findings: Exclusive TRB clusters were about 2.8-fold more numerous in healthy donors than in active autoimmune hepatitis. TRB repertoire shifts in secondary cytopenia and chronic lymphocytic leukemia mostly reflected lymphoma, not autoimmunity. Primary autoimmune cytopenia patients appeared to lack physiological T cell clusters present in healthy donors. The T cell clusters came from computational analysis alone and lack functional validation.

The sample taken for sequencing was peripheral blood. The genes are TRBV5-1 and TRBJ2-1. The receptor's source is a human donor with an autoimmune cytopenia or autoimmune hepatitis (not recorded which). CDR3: CASSLQANSYNEQFF.